This T cell receptor beta chain originates from a study of blood T cell repertoires in COVID-19. This clone has a single count. The same CDR3 can be traced to other DNA sequences in this sample. How the authors handled the data: Amplified reference gene primers provided the basis for estimating nucleated cell counts. The repertoire was sequenced with immunoSEQ multiplex PCR; TCRdb's copy has only in-frame clones and lacks some. For V, J and clone size, that table is used; D and trimming come from the DNA. The sample holds around 94,000 clones, around four fifths seen once. The CDR3 contains 14 residues. Looked up from germline, CDR1 is SGHRS and CDR2 is YFSETQ. The junction had 10 bases not matched to a gene; V was cut back by 4 bases and J by 7 bases.

This rearrangement joins TRBV5-1 to TRBJ2-7; TRBD1 aligns across 8 bases. This receptor was obtained from a man aged 40-49 years with active or convalescent COVID-19. The sequencing input was peripheral blood. DNA of the CDR3: TGCGCCAGCAGCCCCGGACAGGGATCGAGGGAGCAGTACTTC. Translation: CASSPGQGSREQYF.